This T cell receptor beta chain was sequenced for a study of T cell responses to AZD1222 COVID-19 vaccine. This CDR3 contains 14 residues. Per germline, CDR1 LGHDT and CDR2 YNNKEL (reference sequence). The V end was cut by 1 base, the J end by 1 base, with 4 bases between. Sequencing used immunoSEQ multiplex PCR; TCRdb keeps in-frame clones, though not all of them. The table includes under 150,000 clones, approximately 94% detected once. This clonotype was sampled from an adult in good health. The rearrangement uses TRBV3-1 (or the pseudogene TRBV3-2) and TRBJ2-2; D unresolved. Here the sequenced sample was peripheral blood, taken on day 0 of AZD1222 vaccination. CDR3 sequence reads: CASSQAGNTGELFF. CDR3 sequence (DNA): TGTGCCAGCAGCCAAGCTGGGAACACCGGGGAGCTGTTTTTT.